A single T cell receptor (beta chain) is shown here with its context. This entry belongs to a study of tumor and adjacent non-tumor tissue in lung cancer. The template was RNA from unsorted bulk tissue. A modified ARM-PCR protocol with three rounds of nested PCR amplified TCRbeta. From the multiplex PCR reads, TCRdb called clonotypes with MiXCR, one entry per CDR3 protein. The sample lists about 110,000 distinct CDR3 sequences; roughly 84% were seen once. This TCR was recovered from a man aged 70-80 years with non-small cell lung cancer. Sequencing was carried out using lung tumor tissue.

This CDR3 reads CASSFIGLRDTGELFF. In nucleotides, the CDR3 is TGTGCCAGCAGCTTCATCGGATTGAGAGACACCGGGGAGCTGTTTTTT. The chain is built from TRBV5-6 and TRBJ2-2; D unclear. The ends were cut back, 2 bases at V and 3 bases at J, with 14 bases in the middle. Per the germline V gene, CDR1 is SGHDT and CDR2 is YYEEEE. This CDR3 comprises 16 residues.